The 10 T cell receptor beta chains presented below share a single source sample, sequenced in a study of cytomegalovirus exposure and HLA in healthy donors (dated by TCRdb to the late 2010s). The library was made by the immunoSEQ multiplex PCR assay. Not all clones reach the TCRdb copy of this immuneACCESS table, which keeps in-frame sequences only. Checked studies attribute under half of the gap to unresolved V genes and leave the rest unexplained. For this sample there are approximately 230,000 clones; roughly 87% appear just once. The ten largest clones take up around 11% of the sample. The sequencing sample was made of PBMCs. The source is a young man in good health and CMV-seropositive.

CDR3 in DNA: TGTGCCTGGAGTTACCTTCGGGGGGGGCCGGACTATGGCTACACCTTC. Its translation is CAWSYLRGGPDYGYTF. The chain carries TRBV30 and TRBJ1-2, with a weak D call TRBD1 (6 bases). The germline CDR1 and CDR2 sequences are GTSNPN and SVGIG (reference sequence). The CDR3 loop spans 16 amino acids. Trimming shortened V by 2 bases and J by 3 bases, and 19 bases separated the two germline ends.

This chain links TRBV28 with TRBJ1-5; D call uncertain. The CDR3 sequence is 14 residues long. The germline gives CDR1 MDHEN, CDR2 SYDVKM. The V gene lost 3 bases and the J gene lost 4 bases, with 10 bases spanning the gap. CDR3 in DNA: TGTGCCAGCAGTTTCCACAGCCCGAATCAGCCCCAGCATTTT. It is translated as CASSFHSPNQPQHF.

The rearrangement links TRBV30 to TRBJ2-5; 8 bases fit TRBD2. This CDR3 is built from 13 residues. V lost 5 bases, J lost 2 bases, and 4 bases stayed unmatched. Germline V gene data show CDR1 as GTSNPN and CDR2 as SVGIG (reference sequence). CDR3 nucleotide sequence: TGTGCCTGGGGTGAGCGGGAGCAAGAGACCCAGTACTTC. Its translation: CAWGEREQETQYF. Full variable domain (rest looked up from reference TRBV30 and TRBJ2-5): SQTIHQWPATLVQPVGSPLSLECTVEGTSNPNLYWYRQAAGRGLQLLFYSVGIGQISSEVPQNLSASRPQDRQFILSSKKLLLSDSGFYLCAWGEREQETQYFGPGTRLLVL.

The V and J genes are TRBV19 and TRBJ2-7; TRBD1 matches 9 bases. After removal of 7 bases from V and 2 bases from J, the junction contained 9 bases not matched to a gene. This CDR3 spans 15 amino acids. Germline V gives CDR1 LNHDA, CDR2 SQIVND (reference sequence). CDR3 sequence: CASTTAGTGPYEQYF. CDR3 sequence (DNA): TGTGCCAGTACTACTGCCGGGACAGGGCCCTACGAGCAGTACTTC.

The chain links TRBV4-2 to TRBJ2-1; 8 bases agree with TRBD1. From germline, CDR1 is LGHNA and CDR2 YNFKEQ. J was trimmed by 4 bases and V by 3 bases; bases with no gene match: 2. This CDR3 is built from 14 residues. CDR3 nucleotide sequence: TGTGCCAGCAGCCAGGACAGGGCTTACAATGAGCAGTTCTTC. Translated: CASSQDRAYNEQFF.

The chain links TRBV30 to TRBJ1-5; D is unresolved. The V gene's germline CDR1 is GTSNPN and CDR2 SVGIG (reference sequence). The CDR3 runs to 13 residues. Trimming shortened V by 5 bases and J by 3 bases, and 11 bases separated the two germline ends. The CDR3 nucleotides are TGTGCCTGGTCTGGGTCGGACAATCAGCCCCAGCATTTT. It is translated as CAWSGSDNQPQHF.

The V call is TRBV5-1, the J call TRBJ2-2; TRBD1 might be the D (5 bases). The germline V and J ends were trimmed by 4 bases and 7 bases, with 14 bases remaining between them. This CDR3 is built from 14 residues. CDR1 is SGHRS, CDR2 YFSETQ, per germline. The CDR3 protein is CASSARQFNGELFF. CDR3 DNA sequence: TGCGCCAGCAGCGCCAGACAGTTCAACGGGGAGCTGTTTTTT.

The chain employs TRBV19 and TRBJ2-1; a weak D match, TRBD1 (6 bases). The CDR3 sequence is 14 residues long. The V end was cut by 0 bases, the J end by 8 bases, with 11 bases between. Germline-derived CDR1 and CDR2 are LNHDA and SQIVND (reference sequence). This CDR3 is CASSIEREGDEQFF. The CDR3 DNA follows: TGTGCCAGTAGTATAGAACGAGAGGGGGATGAGCAGTTCTTC.

This chain joins TRBV7-6 and TRBJ2-7; TRBD2 aligns across 14 bases. The germline V gene has CDR1 SGHVS and CDR2 FNYEAQ. This CDR3 comprises 15 residues. Trimming at V came to 5 bases and at J to 4 bases, leaving 4 bases not matched to a gene. The CDR3 here is CASSGGTSGSYEQYF. DNA of the CDR3: TGTGCCAGCAGCGGCGGGACTAGCGGGAGTTACGAGCAGTACTTC.

The rearrangement uses TRBV27 and TRBJ2-3; the match to TRBD2 covers 7 bases. Trimming cost V 0 bases and J 2 bases; bases outside gene matches: 8. The CDR3 covers 17 residues. Germline V gene lookup returns CDR1 MNHEY and CDR2 SMNVEV (reference sequence). CDR3 sequence reads: CASSLSPASGLTDTQYF. DNA for the CDR3: TGTGCCAGCAGTTTATCGCCGGCTAGCGGCCTCACAGATACGCAGTATTTT.